The 30 T cell receptor beta chains below were found in one sample sequenced in a study of control samples from healthy donors and cancer patients. TCRdb's copy holds only in-frame clones and misses some; the assay was immunoSEQ multiplex PCR. This sample carries about 120,000 clones, over 75% of them seen once, and the ten largest clones take around 1.1%. The source material was PBMCs. These receptors all come from a woman aged 50 to 60 with colorectal cancer.

This sequence joins TRBV19 and TRBJ1-1; D unclear. This CDR3 region has 15 residues. With 1 base removed from V and 2 bases from J, the gap between germline ends came to 11 bases. In germline, CDR1 is LNHDA, CDR2 SQIVND (reference sequence). CDR3 sequence reads: CASSIGALSNTEAFF. DNA for the CDR3: TGTGCCAGTAGTATAGGGGCCCTGTCCAACACTGAAGCTTTCTTT.

V usage is TRBV29-1 and J usage is TRBJ1-5; D ambiguous. V was cut by 0 bases and J by 0 bases, with 3 bases left in between. From germline, CDR1 is SQVTM and CDR2 ANQGSEA. The CDR3 runs to 13 residues. The CDR3 spells CSVEESSNQPQHF. In nucleotides, the CDR3 is TGCAGCGTTGAAGAAAGTAGCAATCAGCCCCAGCATTTT.

This clone was counted a single time. This chain joins TRBV6-5 and TRBJ1-2; possible D gene TRBD1, 6 bases. In germline, CDR1 is MNHEY, CDR2 SVGAGI. The CDR3 sequence is 14 residues long. The ends were cut back, 7 bases at V and 8 bases at J, with 20 bases in the middle. CDR3 in amino acids: CASNPAGARGGYTF. The CDR3 nucleotides read TGTGCCAGCAACCCGGCGGGGGCACGGGGAGGCTACACCTTC.

There are many counts of this clone. A much larger clonotype is one base distant, so this may be a read error. The sample carries other DNA sequences with the same CDR3. CDR3 DNA sequence: TGTGCCAGCAGATCGGACAGGGTGCCTGGAAACACCATATATTTT. Its translation: CASRSDRVPGNTIYF. The chain links TRBV28 to TRBJ1-3; 8 bases are a match to TRBD1. The germline CDR1 and CDR2 sequences are MDHEN and SYDVKM. This CDR3 has 15 residues. V was clipped by 6 bases and J by 2 bases; unmatched bases: 6.

A word on this clone: Its ends do not fully match the called genes, so a read error is possible. V gene TRBV9 combines with J gene TRBJ2-1, with D perhaps given as TRBD1 or TRBD2 (6 bases each). Germline-derived CDR1 and CDR2 are SGDLS and YYNGEE. The CDR3 has 15 residues. CDR3 nucleotides: TGTGCCAGCTCTTCCGGCGGGACAACCTACGATGAGCAGTTCTTC. Translated: CASSSGGTTYDEQFF.

The chain uses TRBV7-2 and TRBJ1-5, with D unresolved. The V gene lost 1 base and the J gene lost 0 bases, with 7 bases spanning the gap. CDR3 length equals 15 residues. Germline V gene data show CDR1 as SGHTA and CDR2 as FQGNSA. In DNA form, the CDR3 reads TGTGCCAGCAGCTTAGTCGGCAGTAGCAATCAGCCCCAGCATTTT. It specifies CASSLVGSSNQPQHF.

The genes are TRBV29-1 and TRBJ1-2, with 8 nucleotides matching TRBD1. The germline V gene has CDR1 SQVTM and CDR2 ANQGSEA. This CDR3 region has 15 residues. The V segment lost 5 bases and the J segment 4 bases; nucleotides outside the gene matches: 12. CDR3 nucleotide sequence: TGCAGCGTTACAGTGGCAGGGGGCAATAGCTATGGCTACACCTTC. Protein product: CSVTVAGGNSYGYTF.

The gene calls are TRBV28 and TRBJ2-1; D may be TRBD1 or TRBD2 (5 bases each). Germline CDR1 MDHEN, CDR2 SYDVKM. V was shortened by 5 bases and J by 12 bases, with 14 bases between the two germline ends. The CDR3 contains 12 residues. CDR3 sequence reads: CASSPQWDRQFF. The CDR3 DNA sequence: TGTGCCAGCAGTCCTCAGTGGGACCGGCAGTTCTTC.

This sequence joins TRBV5-1 and TRBJ1-6; D ambiguous. The V end was cut by 2 bases, the J end by 6 bases, with 15 bases between. This CDR3 comprises 16 residues. Germline-derived CDR1 and CDR2 are SGHRS and YFSETQ. The CDR3 coding sequence is TGCGCCAGCAGCTTCTCGGGGAACCCTTCTAATTCACCCCTCCACTTT. This translates into CASSFSGNPSNSPLHF.

This clone was observed once. The chain employs TRBV2 and TRBJ1-5; D is possibly TRBD1 (6 bases). V was trimmed by 6 bases and J by 4 bases, leaving 19 bases between them. Germline V gene sequence: CDR1 SNHLY, CDR2 FYNNEI. CDR3 length: 16 residues. The CDR3 reads CASRDGQRFPNQPQHF. CDR3 sequence (DNA): TGTGCCAGCAGAGATGGACAGAGGTTCCCTAATCAGCCCCAGCATTTT.

The gene calls are TRBV7-2 and TRBJ2-1; D might be TRBD1 (5 bases). V was cut by 4 bases and J by 5 bases, with 24 bases left in between. The CDR3 totals 18 residues. CDR1 and CDR2 from the germline V gene are SGHTA and FQGNSA. The CDR3 spells CASSSPHEAGNFHNEQFF. CDR3 nucleotides: TGTGCCAGCAGCTCTCCACATGAGGCAGGGAATTTCCACAATGAGCAGTTCTTC.

The chain is built from TRBV2 and TRBJ1-2; unclear D gene. Trimming took 2 bases from V and 6 from J, leaving 7 bases between them. The CDR3 has 12 amino acids. Germline V gene lookup returns CDR1 SNHLY and CDR2 FYNNEI. As DNA, the CDR3 is TGTGCCAGCAGTGAAACGGCAGATGGCTACACCTTC. Translated, it gives CASSETADGYTF.

This clone was seen only once. The chain links TRBV12-3 or TRBV12-4 to TRBJ2-5; D is unclear. Trimming removed 6 bases at V and 2 bases at J, with 10 bases between. This CDR3 spans 13 amino acids. The CDR3 is CASSWTEQETQYF. The CDR3, as DNA: TGTGCCAGCAGCTGGACGGAACAAGAGACCCAGTACTTC.

V usage is TRBV6-1 and J usage is TRBJ1-3; possibly TRBD1 for D (5 bases). This CDR3 comprises 14 residues. The V gene lost 3 bases and the J gene lost 2 bases, with 8 bases spanning the gap. Germline loops: CDR1 MNHNS, CDR2 SASEGT. CDR3 bases: TGTGCCAGCAGTGAGGGGGTCCCTGGAAACACCATATATTTT. It is translated as CASSEGVPGNTIYF.

V gene TRBV30 combines with J gene TRBJ1-1, with D possibly being TRBD1 (6 bases). Germline values: CDR1 GTSNPN, CDR2 SVGIG (reference sequence). Trimming took 5 bases from V and 8 from J, leaving 18 bases between them. The CDR3 runs to 13 residues. The CDR3 sequence: CAWRYPGQPEAFF. CDR3 DNA: TGTGCCTGGCGTTATCCGGGACAACCAGAAGCTTTCTTT.

The gene calls are TRBV3-1 (or the pseudogene TRBV3-2) and TRBJ2-5, with 9 bases that match TRBD2. Per the germline V gene, CDR1 is LGHDT and CDR2 is YNNKEL (reference sequence). The CDR3 loop spans 16 amino acids. V was clipped by 0 bases and J by 5 bases; unmatched bases: 7. DNA of the CDR3: TGTGCCAGCAGCCAAGACGGGACTAGCTTGAAGGAGACCCAGTACTTC. Amino acids: CASSQDGTSLKETQYF.

V usage is TRBV12-3 or TRBV12-4 and J usage is TRBJ1-1; no reliable D call. CDR3 length: 13 amino acids. The germline V and J ends were trimmed by 3 bases and 8 bases, with 13 bases remaining between them. The CDR3 reads CASSFLTRSEAFF. The CDR3 nucleotides read TGTGCCAGCAGTTTCCTGACCAGGTCGGAAGCTTTCTTT.

The chain employs TRBV5-5 and TRBJ1-4; D call uncertain. This CDR3 region has 15 residues. V lost 4 bases and J 5 bases, leaving 15 bases between the germline ends. The germline CDR1 and CDR2 sequences are SGHKS and YYEKEE (reference sequence). DNA for the CDR3: TGTGCCAGCAGCCTGGACGGTCTCTTAAATGAAAAACTGTTTTTT. Amino acids: CASSLDGLLNEKLFF.

The chain combines TRBV30 with TRBJ1-3; no firm D call. Germline V gene sequence: CDR1 GTSNPN, CDR2 SVGIG (reference sequence). The CDR3 consists of 14 residues. The V end lost 0 bases, the J end lost 0 bases, and 6 bases lay between the germline ends. The DNA of the CDR3 is TGTGCCTGGAGTGTTCTGCTCTCTGGAAACACCATATATTTT. This sequence encodes CAWSVLLSGNTIYF.

In its sample, this clone was seen a few times. This chain uses TRBV7-9 with TRBJ1-2; D call uncertain. Trimming shortened V by 5 bases and J by 5 bases, and 12 bases separated the two germline ends. Germline values: CDR1 SEHNR, CDR2 FQNEAQ (reference sequence). This CDR3 is 13 amino acids long. The CDR3 sequence is CASSPSQEYGYTF. The CDR3 nucleotides are TGTGCCAGCAGCCCCTCGCAGGAATATGGCTACACCTTC.

The chain has TRBV7-9 and TRBJ1-4; D perhaps matches TRBD1 (5 bases). V was cut by 4 bases and J by 4 bases, with 16 bases left in between. This CDR3 has 16 amino acids. Germline V lookup: CDR1 SEHNR, CDR2 FQNEAQ (reference sequence). The CDR3 DNA is TGTGCCAGCAGCTCAACACGTCAGGGTGGTAATGAAAAACTGTTTTTT. Translated: CASSSTRQGGNEKLFF.

This chain connects TRBV11-3 to TRBJ2-7; TRBD1 is a possible D gene (6 bases). The CDR3 totals 14 residues. V was shortened by 4 bases and J by 1 base, with 11 bases between the two germline ends. The V gene's germline CDR1 is SGHNT and CDR2 YENEEA. CDR3 residues: CASSWTVDSYEQYF. DNA of the CDR3: TGTGCCAGCAGCTGGACAGTGGATTCCTACGAGCAGTACTTC.

The V gene is TRBV29-1, the J gene TRBJ2-3; D not resolved. This CDR3 spans 12 amino acids. Trimming cost V 4 bases and J 2 bases, with 7 bases left between them. Germline assignment: CDR1 SQVTM and CDR2 ANQGSEA. The CDR3 coding sequence is TGCAGCGTTGCCGGCCCCACAGATACGCAGTATTTT. It yields the protein CSVAGPTDTQYF.

V gene TRBV19 combines with J gene TRBJ2-1; D possibly corresponds to TRBD1 (6 bases). This CDR3 has 15 residues. Germline lookup yields CDR1 LNHDA and CDR2 SQIVND (reference sequence). V was pared by 2 bases and J by 2 bases, with 10 bases between. The CDR3 coding sequence is TGTGCCAGTAGTATATCTCCAGGGGCCTACAATGAGCAGTTCTTC. Translation gives CASSISPGAYNEQFF.

Notes on this clone: An end of the junction does not agree with germline; a read error may underlie this. The chain links TRBV5-1 to TRBJ1-4; tentative D call: TRBD1 (6 bases). The CDR3 spans 16 residues. The germline CDR1 and CDR2 sequences are SGHRS and YFSETQ. This CDR3 is CASSLQGGEANEKLSF. In nucleotides, the CDR3 is TGCGCCAGCAGCCTACAGGGAGGAGAGGCTAATGAAAAACTGTCTTTT.

V usage is TRBV6-6 and J usage is TRBJ1-5, with TRBD1 identical over 7 bases. Germline CDR1 MNHNY, CDR2 SVGAGI (reference sequence). V lost 2 bases, J lost 7 bases, and 8 bases stayed unmatched. The CDR3 is 15 residues long. The CDR3 spells CASSYGQVDGQPQHF. The CDR3 coding sequence is TGTGCCAGCAGTTACGGACAGGTTGACGGGCAGCCCCAGCATTTT.

The chain carries TRBV5-6 and TRBJ1-2; 9 positions agree with TRBD1. The CDR3 sequence is 13 residues long. V lost 5 bases to trimming and J lost 5 bases; unmatched junction nucleotides: 4. Germline lookup yields CDR1 SGHDT and CDR2 YYEEEE. CDR3 nucleotides: TGTGCCAGCAGGACAGGGGGGCATTATGGCTACACCTTC. Encoded protein: CASRTGGHYGYTF.

The chain has TRBV19 and TRBJ1-2, with 9 bases aligning to TRBD1. V lost 8 bases to trimming and J lost 5 bases; unmatched junction nucleotides: 15. The CDR3 runs 16 residues. In germline, CDR1 is LNHDA, CDR2 SQIVND (reference sequence). This chain's CDR3 is CASGPQGAPPEYGYTF. CDR3 sequence (DNA): TGTGCCAGTGGCCCACAGGGGGCCCCTCCCGAATATGGCTACACCTTC.

This clone came up once. The rearrangement uses TRBV6-5 and TRBJ1-1; D might be TRBD1 (5 bases). The ends were cut back, 8 bases at V and 2 bases at J, with 12 bases in the middle. Per the germline V gene, CDR1 is MNHEY and CDR2 is SVGAGI. CDR3 size: 13 residues. As DNA, the CDR3 is TGTGCCAGCTCCTGGACAAGAAACACTGAAGCTTTCTTT. This sequence encodes CASSWTRNTEAFF.

The CDR3 loop reads CASSLTVRTEAFF. CDR3 in DNA: TGTGCCAGCAGCCTGACAGTTAGGACTGAAGCTTTCTTT. The chain is built from TRBV7-9 and TRBJ1-1, with D possibly being TRBD1 (5 bases). The CDR3 is 13 residues long. With 5 bases removed from V and 5 bases from J, the gap between germline ends came to 12 bases. CDR1 is SEHNR, CDR2 FQNEAQ, per germline (reference sequence).